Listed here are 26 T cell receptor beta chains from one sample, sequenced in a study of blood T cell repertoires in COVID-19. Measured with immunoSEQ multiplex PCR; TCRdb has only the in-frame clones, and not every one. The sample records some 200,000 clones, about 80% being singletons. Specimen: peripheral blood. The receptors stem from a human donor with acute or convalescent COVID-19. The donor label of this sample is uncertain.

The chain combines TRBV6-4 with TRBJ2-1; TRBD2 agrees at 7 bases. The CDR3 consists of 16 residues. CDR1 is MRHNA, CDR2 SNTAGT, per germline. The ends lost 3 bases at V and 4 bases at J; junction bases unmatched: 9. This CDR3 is CASSDSSASGYNEQFF. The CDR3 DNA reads TGTGCCAGCAGTGATTCTTCGGCTAGCGGATACAATGAGCAGTTCTTC.

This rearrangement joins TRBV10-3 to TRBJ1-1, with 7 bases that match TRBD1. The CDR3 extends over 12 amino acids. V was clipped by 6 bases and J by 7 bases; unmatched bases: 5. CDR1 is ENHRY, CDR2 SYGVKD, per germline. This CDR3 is CAISEGTDEAFF. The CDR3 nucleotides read TGTGCCATCAGCGAAGGGACAGATGAAGCTTTCTTT.

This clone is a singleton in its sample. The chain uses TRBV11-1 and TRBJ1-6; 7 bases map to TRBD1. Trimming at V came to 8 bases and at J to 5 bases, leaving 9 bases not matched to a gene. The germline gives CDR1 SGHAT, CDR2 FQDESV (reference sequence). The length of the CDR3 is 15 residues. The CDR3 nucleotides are TGTGCCAGCGAAGGGTTGGACAGGAATAATTCACCCCTCCACTTT. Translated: CASEGLDRNNSPLHF.

The CDR3 nucleotides are TGTGCCAGCAGTCGGCGGGGGAGCAAAGGACTAGCGGGAGTGGGTGATGAGCAGTTCTTC. Translation gives CASSRRGSKGLAGVGDEQFF. This chain links TRBV27 with TRBJ2-1, with 13 bases identical to TRBD2. The CDR3 is 20 amino acids. V lost 5 bases and J lost 8; bases outside the gene matches: 21. Per the germline V gene, CDR1 is MNHEY and CDR2 is SMNVEV (reference sequence).

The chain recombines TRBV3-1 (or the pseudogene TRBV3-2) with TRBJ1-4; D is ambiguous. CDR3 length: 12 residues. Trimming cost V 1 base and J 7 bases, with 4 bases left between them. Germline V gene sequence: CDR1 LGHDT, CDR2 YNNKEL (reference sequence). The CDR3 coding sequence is TGTGCCAGCAGCCAAGTAGTTGAAAAACTGTTTTTT. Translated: CASSQVVEKLFF.

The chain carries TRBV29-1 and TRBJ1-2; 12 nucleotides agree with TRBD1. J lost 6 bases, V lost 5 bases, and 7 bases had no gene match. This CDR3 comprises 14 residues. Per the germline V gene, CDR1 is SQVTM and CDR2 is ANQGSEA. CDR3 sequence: CSVSTGTGGDGYTF. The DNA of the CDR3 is TGCAGCGTTTCAACCGGGACAGGGGGCGATGGCTACACCTTC.

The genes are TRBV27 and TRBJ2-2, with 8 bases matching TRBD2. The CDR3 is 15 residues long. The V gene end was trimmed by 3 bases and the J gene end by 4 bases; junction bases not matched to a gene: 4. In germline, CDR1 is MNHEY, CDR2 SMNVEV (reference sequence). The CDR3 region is CASSFTSGGTGELFF. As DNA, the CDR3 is TGTGCCAGCAGTTTCACTAGCGGAGGCACCGGGGAGCTGTTTTTT.

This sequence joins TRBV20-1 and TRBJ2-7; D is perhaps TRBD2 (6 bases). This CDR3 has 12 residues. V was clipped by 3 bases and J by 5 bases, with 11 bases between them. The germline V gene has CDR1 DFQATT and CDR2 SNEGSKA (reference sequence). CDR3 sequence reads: CSASGGNHEQYF. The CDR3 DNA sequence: TGCAGTGCTAGTGGCGGGAACCACGAGCAGTACTTC.

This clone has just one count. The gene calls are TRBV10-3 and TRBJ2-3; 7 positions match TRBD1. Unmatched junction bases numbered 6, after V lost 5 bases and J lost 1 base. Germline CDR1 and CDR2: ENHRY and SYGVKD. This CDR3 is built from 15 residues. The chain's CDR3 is CAISKGQLGTDTQYF. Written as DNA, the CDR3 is TGTGCCATCAGTAAGGGACAGCTAGGCACAGATACGCAGTATTTT.

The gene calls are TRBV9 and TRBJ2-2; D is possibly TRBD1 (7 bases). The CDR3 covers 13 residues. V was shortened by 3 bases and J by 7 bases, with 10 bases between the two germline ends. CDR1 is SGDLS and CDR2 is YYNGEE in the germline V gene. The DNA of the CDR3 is TGTGCCAGCAGCGGGAGGGGGCACGGGGAGCTGTTTTTT. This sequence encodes CASSGRGHGELFF.

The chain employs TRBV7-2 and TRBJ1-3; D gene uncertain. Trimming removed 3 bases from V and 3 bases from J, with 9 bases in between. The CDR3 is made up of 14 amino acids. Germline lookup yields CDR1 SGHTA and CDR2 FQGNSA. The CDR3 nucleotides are TGTGCCAGCAGCTTGGGTAGCCTTGGAAACACCATATATTTT. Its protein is CASSLGSLGNTIYF. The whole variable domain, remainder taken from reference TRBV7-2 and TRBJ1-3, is GAGVSQSPSNKVTEKGKDVELRCDPISGHTALYWYRQSLGQGLEFLIYFQGNSAPDKSGLPSDRFSAERTGGSVSTLTIQRTQQEDSAVYLCASSLGSLGNTIYFGEGSWLTVV.

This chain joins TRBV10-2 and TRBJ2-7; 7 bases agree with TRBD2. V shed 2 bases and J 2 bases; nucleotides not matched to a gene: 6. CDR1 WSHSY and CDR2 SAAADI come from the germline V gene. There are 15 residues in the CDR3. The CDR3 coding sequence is TGCGCCAGCAGTGAGACCTTACTAGCGACCTACGAGCAGTACTTC. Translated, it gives CASSETLLATYEQYF.

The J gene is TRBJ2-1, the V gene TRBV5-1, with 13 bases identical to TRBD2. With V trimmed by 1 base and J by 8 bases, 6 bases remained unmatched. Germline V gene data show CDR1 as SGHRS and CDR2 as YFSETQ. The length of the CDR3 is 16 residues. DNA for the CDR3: TGCGCCAGCAGCTTGCGACTAGCGGGAGGTATGGATGAGCAGTTCTTC. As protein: CASSLRLAGGMDEQFF. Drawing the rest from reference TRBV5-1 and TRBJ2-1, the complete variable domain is KAGVTQTPRYLIKTRGQQVTLSCSPISGHRSVSWYQQTPGQGLQFLFEYFSETQRNKGNFPGRFSGRQFSNSRSEMNVSTLELGDSALYLCASSLRLAGGMDEQFFGPGTRLTVL.

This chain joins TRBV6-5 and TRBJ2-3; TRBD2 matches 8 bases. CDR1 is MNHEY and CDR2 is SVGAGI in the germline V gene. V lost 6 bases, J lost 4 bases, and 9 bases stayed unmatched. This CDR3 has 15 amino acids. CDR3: CASRTSGRRADTQYF. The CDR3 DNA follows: TGTGCCAGCAGGACCAGCGGGAGAAGGGCAGATACGCAGTATTTT.

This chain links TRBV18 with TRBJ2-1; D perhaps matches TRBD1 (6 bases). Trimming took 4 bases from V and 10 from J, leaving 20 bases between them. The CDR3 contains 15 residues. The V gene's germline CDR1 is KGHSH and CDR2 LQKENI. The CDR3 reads CASSLQGGSIGEQFF. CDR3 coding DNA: TGTGCCAGCTCACTACAGGGTGGTAGTATCGGGGAGCAGTTCTTC. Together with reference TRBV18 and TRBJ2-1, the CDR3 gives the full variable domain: NAGVMQNPRHLVRRRGQEARLRCSPMKGHSHVYWYRQLPEEGLKFMVYLQKENIIDESGMPKERFSAEFPKEGPSILRIQQVVRGDSAAYFCASSLQGGSIGEQFFGPGTRLTVL.

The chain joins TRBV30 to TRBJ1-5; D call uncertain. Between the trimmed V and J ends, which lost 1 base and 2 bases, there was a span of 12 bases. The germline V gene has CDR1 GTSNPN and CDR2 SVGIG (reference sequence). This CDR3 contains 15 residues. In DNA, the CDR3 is TGTGCCTGGAGTGCGGGGTCAGCAGGCAATCAGCCCCAGCATTTT. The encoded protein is CAWSAGSAGNQPQHF.

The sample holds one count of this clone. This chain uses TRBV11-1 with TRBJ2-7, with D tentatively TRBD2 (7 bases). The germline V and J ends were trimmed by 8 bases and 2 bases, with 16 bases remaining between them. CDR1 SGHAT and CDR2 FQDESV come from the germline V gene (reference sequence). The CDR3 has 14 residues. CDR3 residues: CASRGAADAYEQYF. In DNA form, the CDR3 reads TGTGCCAGCCGGGGGGCGGCCGACGCCTACGAGCAGTACTTC. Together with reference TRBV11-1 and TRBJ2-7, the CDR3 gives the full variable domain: EAEVAQSPRYKITEKSQAVAFWCDPISGHATLYWYRQILGQGPELLVQFQDESVVDDSQLPKDRFSAERLKGVDSTLKIQPAELGDSAMYLCASRGAADAYEQYFGPGTRLTVT.

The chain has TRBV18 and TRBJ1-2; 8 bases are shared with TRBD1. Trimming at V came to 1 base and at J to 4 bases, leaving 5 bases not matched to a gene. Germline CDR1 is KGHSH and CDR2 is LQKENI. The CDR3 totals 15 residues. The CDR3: CASSPQDREVYGYTF. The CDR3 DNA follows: TGTGCCAGCTCACCACAGGACAGGGAGGTCTATGGCTACACCTTC.

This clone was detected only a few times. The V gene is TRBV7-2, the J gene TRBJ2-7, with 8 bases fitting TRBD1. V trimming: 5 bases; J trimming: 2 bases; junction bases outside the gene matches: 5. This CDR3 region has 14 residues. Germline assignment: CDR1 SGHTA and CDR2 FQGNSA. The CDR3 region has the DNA TGTGCCAGCAGCCGTACGACAGGGGCCTACGAGCAGTACTTC. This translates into CASSRTTGAYEQYF.

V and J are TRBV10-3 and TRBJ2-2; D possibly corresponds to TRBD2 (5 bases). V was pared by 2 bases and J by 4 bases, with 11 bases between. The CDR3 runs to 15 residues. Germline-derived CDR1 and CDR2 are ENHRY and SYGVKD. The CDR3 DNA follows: TGTGCCATCAGTGAGGGAGCACTAGTCACCGGGGAGCTGTTTTTT. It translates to CAISEGALVTGELFF.

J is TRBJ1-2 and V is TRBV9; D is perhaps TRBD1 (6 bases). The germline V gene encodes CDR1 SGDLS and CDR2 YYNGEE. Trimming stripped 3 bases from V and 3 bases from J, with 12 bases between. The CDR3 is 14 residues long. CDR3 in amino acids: CASSATTGDYGYTF. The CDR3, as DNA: TGTGCCAGCAGCGCCACGACAGGAGACTATGGCTACACCTTC.

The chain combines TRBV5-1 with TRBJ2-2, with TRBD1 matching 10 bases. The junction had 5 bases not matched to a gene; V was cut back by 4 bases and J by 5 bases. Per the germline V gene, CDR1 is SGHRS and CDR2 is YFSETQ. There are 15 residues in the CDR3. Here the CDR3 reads CASSPGQGRTGELFF. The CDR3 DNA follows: TGCGCCAGCAGCCCGGGACAGGGGAGGACCGGGGAGCTGTTTTTT.

DNA of the CDR3: TGTGCCAGCAGTCGAAGCGTTGACCAAGAGGGCTACACCTTC. It translates to CASSRSVDQEGYTF. This chain uses TRBV7-9 with TRBJ1-2; D gene unclear. Between the trimmed V and J ends, which lost 6 bases and 8 bases, there was a span of 19 bases. Germline V lookup: CDR1 SEHNR, CDR2 FQNEAQ (reference sequence). This CDR3 is 14 amino acids long. The full variable domain, in which reference TRBV7-9 and TRBJ1-2 provide the parts outside the CDR3, is DTGVSQNPRHKITKRGQNVTFRCDPISEHNRLYWYRQTLGQGPEFLTYFQNEAQLEKSRLLSDRFSAERPKGSFSTLEIQRTEQGDSAMYLCASSRSVDQEGYTFGSGTRLTVV.

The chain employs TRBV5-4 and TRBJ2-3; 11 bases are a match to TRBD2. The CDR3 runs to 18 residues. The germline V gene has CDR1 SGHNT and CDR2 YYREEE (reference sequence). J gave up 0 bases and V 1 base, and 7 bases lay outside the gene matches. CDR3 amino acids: CASSLRGLADPSTDTQYF. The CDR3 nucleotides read TGTGCCAGCAGCTTGCGGGGACTAGCGGACCCTAGCACAGATACGCAGTATTTT.

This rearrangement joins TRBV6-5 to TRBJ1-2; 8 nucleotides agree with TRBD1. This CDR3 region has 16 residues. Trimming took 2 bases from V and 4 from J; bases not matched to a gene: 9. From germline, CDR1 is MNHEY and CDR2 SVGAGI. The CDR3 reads CASSYPQGAVGYGYTF. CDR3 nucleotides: TGTGCCAGCAGTTACCCTCAGGGGGCGGTGGGCTATGGCTACACCTTC.

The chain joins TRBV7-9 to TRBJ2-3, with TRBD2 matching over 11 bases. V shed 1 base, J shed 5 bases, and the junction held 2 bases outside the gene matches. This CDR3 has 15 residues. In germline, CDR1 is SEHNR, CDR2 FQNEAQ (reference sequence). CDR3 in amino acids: CASSLGLAGIDTQYF. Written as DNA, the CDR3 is TGTGCCAGCAGCTTAGGACTAGCGGGAATAGATACGCAGTATTTT.